The T cell receptor beta chain described here comes from a study of Ad26.COV2.S vaccination and SARS-CoV-2 variants. Findings and limits, study-wide: Comparable non-spike TCR breadth was observed in vaccine and placebo recipients.

A word on this clone: Its matching antigen is unknown.

Treatment indicated: some 20 received Ad26.COV2.S at low or high dose, single or two shots; 5 received placebo; per-sample allocation not given. Sampling happened 63 days after the first vaccine or placebo injection. Cohort 1b enrolled adults aged 18-55 years in Boston. Measured with immunoSEQ multiplex PCR; TCRdb has only the in-frame clones, and not every one. The repertoire consists of 300,000 to 400,000 clones, with about 87% occurring once and the leading ten covering around 6.4%. Trimming cost V 1 base and J 5 bases, with 14 bases left between them. Per the germline V gene, CDR1 is SSHAT and CDR2 is FNYEAQ (reference sequence). The CDR3 runs 15 residues.

This TCR came from a person aged 18 to 65 who received the Ad26.COV2.S COVID-19 vaccine or a placebo. This sequence joins TRBV7-7 and TRBJ2-5; weak D call: TRBD2 (6 bases). Sequenced material: peripheral blood, taken in a trial of Ad26.COV2.S vaccine versus placebo. CDR3 protein: CASSLGGLGGETQYF. DNA of the CDR3: TGTGCCAGCAGCTTAGGGGGACTCGGAGGGGAGACCCAGTACTTC.